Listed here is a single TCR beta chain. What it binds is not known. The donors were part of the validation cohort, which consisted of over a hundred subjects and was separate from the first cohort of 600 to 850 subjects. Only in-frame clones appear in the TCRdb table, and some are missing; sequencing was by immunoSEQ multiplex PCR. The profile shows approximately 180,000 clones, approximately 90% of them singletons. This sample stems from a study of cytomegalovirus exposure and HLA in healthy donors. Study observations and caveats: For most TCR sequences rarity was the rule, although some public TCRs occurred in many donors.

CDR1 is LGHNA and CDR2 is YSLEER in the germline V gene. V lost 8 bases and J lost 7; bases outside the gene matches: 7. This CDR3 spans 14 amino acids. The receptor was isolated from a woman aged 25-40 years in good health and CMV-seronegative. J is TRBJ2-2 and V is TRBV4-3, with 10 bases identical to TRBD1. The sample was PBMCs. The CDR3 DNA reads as TGCGCCAGCGGGAGGGACAGGGGCGGCGGGGAGCTGTTTTTT. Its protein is CASGRDRGGGELFF.